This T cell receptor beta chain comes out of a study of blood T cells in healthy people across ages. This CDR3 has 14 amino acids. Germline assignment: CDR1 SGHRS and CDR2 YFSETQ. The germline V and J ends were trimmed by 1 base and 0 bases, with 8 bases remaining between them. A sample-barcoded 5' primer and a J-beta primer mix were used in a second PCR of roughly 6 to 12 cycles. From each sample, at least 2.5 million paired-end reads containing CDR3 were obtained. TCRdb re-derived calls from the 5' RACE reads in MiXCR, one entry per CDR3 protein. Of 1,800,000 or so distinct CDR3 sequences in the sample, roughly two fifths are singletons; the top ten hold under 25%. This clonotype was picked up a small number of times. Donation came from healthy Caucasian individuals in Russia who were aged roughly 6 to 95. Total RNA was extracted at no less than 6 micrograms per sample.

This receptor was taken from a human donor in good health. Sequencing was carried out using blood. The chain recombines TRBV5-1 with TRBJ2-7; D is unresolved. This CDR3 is CASSLLGTSYEQYF. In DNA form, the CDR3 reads TGCGCCAGCAGCTTGTTGGGTACCTCCTACGAGCAGTACTTC. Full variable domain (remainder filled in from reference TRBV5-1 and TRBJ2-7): KAGVTQTPRYLIKTRGQQVTLSCSPISGHRSVSWYQQTPGQGLQFLFEYFSETQRNKGNFPGRFSGRQFSNSRSEMNVSTLELGDSALYLCASSLLGTSYEQYFGPGTRLTVT.